The T cell receptor (beta chain) under discussion was sequenced for a study of T cells in Graves' hyperthyroidism and ophthalmopathy. RNA transcripts provided the source from which TCR beta CDR3 regions were amplified. When the TCR CDR3 underwent first-round RT-PCR, the HTBI primer set was used. MiXCR, run by TCRdb on the multiplex PCR reads, gives a single entry per CDR3 protein. This sample has around 440,000 distinct CDR3 sequences, with 15% to 19% found just once. This CDR3 is built from 13 residues. Trimming removed 6 bases at V and 9 bases at J, with 15 bases between. CDR1 and CDR2 (germline): KGHSH, LQKENI. Many counts were recorded for this clonotype. Out of around 10 ml of fresh peripheral blood came the PBMCs.

V gene TRBV18 combines with J gene TRBJ1-5; unclear D gene. Sequencing input: blood. The TCR comes from a woman aged 18-30 years with Graves' hyperthyroidism. Here the CDR3 DNA reads TGTGCCAGCTCCCCCGGGCGGTCGGGGCCCCAGCATTTT. This translates into CASSPGRSGPQHF. The full variable domain, rest sourced from reference TRBV18 and TRBJ1-5, is NAGVMQNPRHLVRRRGQEARLRCSPMKGHSHVYWYRQLPEEGLKFMVYLQKENIIDESGMPKERFSAEFPKEGPSILRIQQVVRGDSAAYFCASSPGRSGPQHFGDGTRLSIL.